The sequence of this TCR beta chain was determined in a study of blood T cell repertoires in COVID-19. Data came from immunoSEQ multiplex PCR; TCRdb stores just in-frame clones and leaves some out. The data contain under 250,000 clones, approximately 88% of them singletons. Patients of the Seattle cohort, enrolled during active infection, were followed longitudinally. Germline-derived CDR1 and CDR2 are SGHTA and FQGNSA. The germline V and J ends were trimmed by 5 bases and 4 bases, with 12 bases remaining between them. The CDR3 runs to 14 residues. This rearrangement joins TRBV7-2 to TRBJ2-4; D not resolved. This clonotype was obtained from a woman in her twenties or thirties with COVID-19, enrolled during active disease. The sequencing sample was made of peripheral blood. The CDR3 here is CASSTPTNKNIQYF. In nucleotides, the CDR3 is TGTGCCAGCAGCACCCCTACCAATAAAAACATTCAGTACTTC.